This is a list of T cell receptor beta chains from one sample in a study of cytomegalovirus exposure and HLA in healthy donors. Using immunoSEQ multiplex PCR, the repertoire was profiled, and TCRdb retains in-frame clones only, with some absent. This sample has more than 110,000 clones, with less than 85% found just once. Sequenced material: PBMCs. These receptors originate from a woman aged 60-75 years in good health and CMV-seropositive. Both conserved end residues are part of each CDR3. The order of the fields is D gene, clone size, V gene, J gene, CDR3 DNA, CDR3 protein. D genes are given only for firm matches. The size of a clone is reported for some rows only, either as once, few or many, or as a class for expanded clones.

TRBD2,.,TRBV15,TRBJ2-3,TGTGCCACGGCTAACGGGAGGAGCACAGATACGCAGTATTTT,CATANGRSTDTQYF
TRBD1,.,TRBV4-2,TRBJ1-5,TGTGCCAGCAGCCAGACAGGGGGGAATCAGCCCCAGCATTTT,CASSQTGGNQPQHF
TRBD1,.,TRBV11-2,TRBJ2-2,TGTGCCAGCAGCTTAGATATAGGACAGGCTAACACCGGGGAGCTGTTTTTT,CASSLDIGQANTGELFF
.,.,TRBV30,TRBJ2-1,TGTGCCTGGAGTGTACCGGGGCGCCGGGACCGGGGGTACAATGAGCAGTTCTTC,CAWSVPGRRDRGYNEQFF
.,.,TRBV7-9,TRBJ2-3,TGTGCCAGCAGCCAAGATGCGGGGGATACGCAGTATTTT,CASSQDAGDTQYF
TRBD1,.,TRBV19,TRBJ2-5,TGTGCCAGTAGTGTTCCCGGGACCCACAGGGGAGAGACCCAGTACTTC,CASSVPGTHRGETQYF
.,.,TRBV6-1,TRBJ2-3,TGTGCCAGCAGAAGGAGCGGTAGCACAGATACGCAGTATTTT,CASRRSGSTDTQYF
.,.,TRBV7-8,TRBJ1-2,TGTGCCAGCAGCTTTGGCCAGGAAGATGGCTACACCTTC,CASSFGQEDGYTF
.,.,TRBV6-1,TRBJ1-1,TGTGCCAGCCGTGCGGGGATAATGAACACTGAAGCTTTCTTT,CASRAGIMNTEAFF
TRBD2,.,TRBV9,TRBJ2-3,TGTGCTTCGAAGCGGGGAACTAGCACAGATACGCAGTATTTT,CASKRGTSTDTQYF
TRBD1,many,TRBV10-2,TRBJ1-1,TGCGCCAGCCGGGACAGTTCCACTGAAGCTTTCTTT,CASRDSSTEAFF